One sample yielded the 28 T cell receptor beta chains listed below, sequenced in a study of blood T cell repertoires in COVID-19. Using immunoSEQ multiplex PCR, the repertoire was profiled, and TCRdb retains in-frame clones only, with some absent. The sample shows around 250,000 clones, roughly 86% of them seen only once. The sample comprised peripheral blood. These TCRs come from an elderly woman with COVID-19, enrolled during active disease.

This clone showed up just once. V gene TRBV5-1 combines with J gene TRBJ2-5; TRBD2 agrees at 13 bases. The CDR3 loop spans 15 amino acids. After removal of 4 bases from V and 5 bases from J, the junction contained 5 bases not matched to a gene. Germline V gives CDR1 SGHRS, CDR2 YFSETQ. The CDR3: CASSTSGGGAETQYF. Written as DNA, the CDR3 is TGCGCCAGCAGCACTAGCGGGGGGGGCGCGGAGACCCAGTACTTC.

This clone came up a few times. The junction departs from the called germline gene at one end, perhaps through a read error. The chain carries TRBV28 and TRBJ1-5; TRBD1 might be the D (5 bases). There are 12 residues in the CDR3. In germline, CDR1 is MDHEN, CDR2 SYDVKM. The CDR3 loop reads CASRAFNQPQHF. CDR3 nucleotides: TGTGCAAGCAGGGCCTTCAATCAGCCCCAGCATTTT.

In this sample, this clone turned up once. The chain couples TRBV6-6 to TRBJ2-5; 8 bases align to TRBD2. The germline V gene encodes CDR1 MNHNY and CDR2 SVGAGI (reference sequence). V lost 8 bases to trimming and J lost 3 bases; unmatched junction nucleotides: 5. This CDR3 comprises 13 residues. CDR3 sequence (DNA): TGTGCCAGCCACCCGGGGGGGAAAGAGACCCAGTACTTC. As protein: CASHPGGKETQYF.

The chain employs TRBV15 and TRBJ1-1; D unclear. The CDR3 contains 14 residues. Germline CDR1 LNHNV, CDR2 YYDKDF (reference sequence). Trimming took 1 base from V and 2 from J, leaving 8 bases between them. The CDR3 DNA reads TGTGCCACCAGCAGAGTTAGCTCAAACACTGAAGCTTTCTTT. It translates to CATSRVSSNTEAFF.

A single count supports this clone. The chain carries TRBV28 and TRBJ2-7; D is perhaps TRBD1 (6 bases). The CDR3 totals 13 residues. The V end was cut by 5 bases, the J end by 7 bases, with 15 bases between. Per germline, CDR1 MDHEN and CDR2 SYDVKM. The CDR3 nucleotides read TGTGCCAGCAGTAACGGACAGCGAGGGGAGCAGTACTTC. Protein: CASSNGQRGEQYF.

The table lists this clone with a count of one. This chain links TRBV4-3 with TRBJ2-3, with D possibly matching TRBD2 (6 bases). The CDR3 spans 15 residues. V dropped 1 base and J dropped 2 bases, with 10 bases sitting between them. Germline-derived CDR1 and CDR2 are LGHNA and YSLEER. The CDR3: CASSQVGGFTDTQYF. CDR3 coding DNA: TGCGCCAGCAGCCAAGTCGGGGGTTTCACAGATACGCAGTATTTT.

The CDR3 here is CASSYSRQHSGNTIYF. In nucleotides, the CDR3 is TGTGCCAGCAGTTACTCGAGGCAGCACTCTGGAAACACCATATATTTT. J is TRBJ1-3 and V is TRBV6-5; D is unclear. Germline V lookup: CDR1 MNHEY, CDR2 SVGAGI. V was shortened by 0 bases and J by 0 bases, with 9 bases between the two germline ends. CDR3 size: 16 residues.

This clone was observed once. The V call is TRBV9, the J call TRBJ2-1, with D tentatively TRBD1 (6 bases). The CDR3 covers 15 residues. Germline V lookup: CDR1 SGDLS, CDR2 YYNGEE. V was trimmed by 0 bases and J by 8 bases, leaving 15 bases between them. The CDR3, as DNA: TGTGCCAGCAGCGTAGTGATGGGACAACCTCATGAGCAGTTCTTC. As protein: CASSVVMGQPHEQFF. Full variable domain (remainder filled in from reference TRBV9 and TRBJ2-1): DSGVTQTPKHLITATGQRVTLRCSPRSGDLSVYWYQQSLDQGLQFLIQYYNGEERAKGNILERFSAQQFPDLHSELNLSSLELGDSALYFCASSVVMGQPHEQFFGPGTRLTVL.

The genes are TRBV2 and TRBJ2-3; weak D call: TRBD1 (5 bases). V dropped 6 bases and J dropped 2 bases, with 18 bases sitting between them. Germline V gives CDR1 SNHLY, CDR2 FYNNEI. The CDR3 totals 16 residues. The CDR3 spells CASSQQGGGNTDTQYF. As DNA, the CDR3 is TGTGCCAGCAGCCAGCAGGGCGGTGGGAACACAGATACGCAGTATTTT.

The chain carries TRBV5-1 and TRBJ2-5; 11 nucleotides line up with TRBD2. Germline CDR1 SGHRS, CDR2 YFSETQ. The CDR3 is 16 amino acids. V shed 5 bases, J shed 7 bases, and the junction held 13 bases outside the gene matches. The CDR3 DNA is TGCGCCAGCAGTCGTGCGGGAACTAGCGGGGGCCTGACCCAGTACTTC. This codes for CASSRAGTSGGLTQYF.

The chain is built from TRBV7-8 and TRBJ2-3; D remains ambiguous. V lost 5 bases and J 3 bases, leaving 6 bases between the germline ends. CDR3 length equals 12 residues. The V gene's germline CDR1 is SGHVS and CDR2 FQNEAQ. CDR3: CASSLRTDTQYF. CDR3 coding DNA: TGTGCCAGCAGCCTACGGACAGATACGCAGTATTTT.

J is TRBJ2-1 and V is TRBV5-5; D not resolved. V was shortened by 0 bases and J by 3 bases, with 10 bases between the two germline ends. Germline assignment: CDR1 SGHKS and CDR2 YYEKEE (reference sequence). The CDR3 is 15 amino acids. CDR3 nucleotides: TGTGCCAGCAGCTTGGTTTTCGTCAGCTACAATGAGCAGTTCTTC. Translation: CASSLVFVSYNEQFF.

Only one count was recorded for this clone. The chain employs TRBV10-3 and TRBJ1-4; D might be TRBD1 (6 bases). The CDR3 consists of 15 residues. Germline V gene data show CDR1 as ENHRY and CDR2 as SYGVKD. Trimming took off 0 bases at V and 8 bases at J, with 13 bases between the two ends. The CDR3, as DNA: TGTGCCATCAGTGAGTCCTCAGGGGAACGGGAAAAACTGTTTTTT. Translated: CAISESSGEREKLFF.

V is TRBV4-2 and J is TRBJ2-2; D call uncertain. The V end lost 0 bases, the J end lost 2 bases, and 4 bases lay between the germline ends. The CDR3 has 14 amino acids. Germline CDR1 and CDR2: LGHNA and YNFKEQ. DNA of the CDR3: TGTGCCAGCAGCCAAGACTACAACACCGGGGAGCTGTTTTTT. It codes for CASSQDYNTGELFF.

This clone has just one count. J is TRBJ1-1 and V is TRBV7-6, with 8 bases lining up with TRBD1. Losses at the gene ends were 3 bases for V and 4 bases for J; bases not matched to a gene: 16. Germline V gene lookup returns CDR1 SGHVS and CDR2 FNYEAQ. CDR3 size: 18 residues. CDR3 region: CASSLWTGYESGSTEAFF. Here the CDR3 DNA reads TGTGCCAGCAGCTTGTGGACAGGGTATGAGTCGGGTAGCACTGAAGCTTTCTTT. Full variable domain (outside the CDR3, taken from reference TRBV7-6 and TRBJ1-1): GAGVSQSPRYKVTKRGQDVALRCDPISGHVSLYWYRQALGQGPEFLTYFNYEAQQDKSGLPNDRFSAERPEGSISTLTIQRTEQRDSAMYRCASSLWTGYESGSTEAFFGQGTRLTVV.

Comment on this clone: Other DNA sequences of this sample code for an identical CDR3. The V and J genes are TRBV9 and TRBJ2-3, with D hard to call. CDR1 and CDR2 from the germline V gene are SGDLS and YYNGEE. CDR3 length equals 14 residues. V dropped 0 bases and J dropped 0 bases, with 5 bases sitting between them. The CDR3 sequence is CASSVAPSTDTQYF. In DNA, the CDR3 is TGTGCCAGCAGCGTAGCTCCCAGCACAGATACGCAGTATTTT.

This clone turned up a few times. The chain couples TRBV10-3 to TRBJ1-2; 8 bases agree with TRBD1. The CDR3 covers 15 residues. Germline lookup yields CDR1 ENHRY and CDR2 SYGVKD. Trimming cost V 0 bases and J 7 bases; bases outside gene matches: 7. The CDR3 region has the DNA TGTGCCATCAGTGAGTCGCAGGGGGCACGAGGTGGCTACACCTTC. Amino acids: CAISESQGARGGYTF.

The chain uses TRBV5-1 and TRBJ2-6, with D unresolved. The CDR3 spans 17 residues. Per the germline V gene, CDR1 is SGHRS and CDR2 is YFSETQ. V was shortened by 0 bases and J by 0 bases, with 10 bases between the two germline ends. DNA of the CDR3: TGCGCCAGCAGCTTGGCCCAGGCGAACTCTGGGGCCAACGTCCTGACTTTC. It encodes CASSLAQANSGANVLTF.

V and J are TRBV7-8 and TRBJ2-1; the D gene is possibly TRBD1 (5 bases). This CDR3 region has 12 residues. Between the trimmed V and J ends, which lost 1 base and 13 bases, there was a span of 11 bases. CDR1 and CDR2 from the germline V gene are SGHVS and FQNEAQ. CDR3 coding DNA: TGTGCCAGCAGCTTAGGTTCCAGGGCACAGTTCTTC. Translation gives CASSLGSRAQFF.

The chain recombines TRBV5-6 with TRBJ2-5; 9 nucleotides agree with TRBD2. Germline CDR1 reads SGHDT; CDR2 reads YYEEEE. The CDR3 has 14 residues. The V gene end was trimmed by 4 bases and the J gene end by 5 bases; junction bases not matched to a gene: 6. The CDR3 coding sequence is TGTGCCAGCAGCCTTGGACTAGCGAGGGAGACCCAGTACTTC. This gives the protein CASSLGLARETQYF.

The chain employs TRBV29-1 and TRBJ2-7; the match to TRBD1 covers 7 bases. The CDR3 runs to 13 residues. Trimming took 4 bases from V and 1 from J; bases not matched to a gene: 4. From germline, CDR1 is SQVTM and CDR2 ANQGSEA. The CDR3 DNA follows: TGCAGCGTTGGACAGGGTTTATCCTACGAGCAGTACTTC. This codes for CSVGQGLSYEQYF.

The chain has TRBV12-3 or TRBV12-4 and TRBJ1-1; D gene unclear. This CDR3 has 13 residues. V lost 6 bases and J lost 3, with 11 bases in between. CDR3 sequence (DNA): TGTGCCAGCAGCCTCGGGGTTTACACTGAAGCTTTCTTT. This encodes CASSLGVYTEAFF.

This rearrangement joins TRBV19 to TRBJ2-1; 7 nucleotides agree with TRBD2. The CDR3 sequence is 15 residues long. Trimming cost V 6 bases and J 4 bases; bases outside gene matches: 9. The germline V gene has CDR1 LNHDA and CDR2 SQIVND (reference sequence). The CDR3 nucleotides read TGTGCCAGTAGCTCGATAGGCGGGGGATACAATGAGCAGTTCTTC. Translating it yields CASSSIGGGYNEQFF.

The V call is TRBV7-8, the J call TRBJ1-6; TRBD1 agrees at 9 bases. The junction had 10 bases not matched to a gene; V was cut back by 4 bases and J by 0 bases. Germline V gene lookup returns CDR1 SGHVS and CDR2 FQNEAQ. This CDR3 is 19 amino acids long. The CDR3 sequence is CASSYTGTGSSSYNSPLHF. The CDR3 DNA follows: TGTGCCAGCAGCTATACCGGGACAGGGTCAAGCTCCTATAATTCACCCCTCCACTTT.

This rearrangement joins TRBV10-1 to TRBJ1-1; D possibly corresponds to TRBD1 (6 bases). The CDR3 is made up of 15 amino acids. CDR1 is WNHNN and CDR2 is SYGVQD in the germline V gene (reference sequence). With 6 bases removed from V and 1 base from J, the gap between germline ends came to 15 bases. The CDR3 region has the DNA TGCGCCAGCAGCCCTCTTGGGGGCGAGAACACTGAAGCTTTCTTT. This codes for CASSPLGGENTEAFF.

V usage is TRBV19 and J usage is TRBJ1-6; unclear D gene. V gave up 7 bases and J gave up 6 bases, with 22 bases separating them. This CDR3 region has 17 residues. Germline CDR1 LNHDA, CDR2 SQIVND (reference sequence). In nucleotides, the CDR3 is TGTGCCAGTACCATGGGAGGAGGTTGGCCGACTAATTCACCCCTCCACTTT. It translates to CASTMGGGWPTNSPLHF.

This clone turned up a few times. The chain uses TRBV6-1 and TRBJ1-5; tentatively, D is TRBD1 (5 bases). The germline V gene encodes CDR1 MNHNS and CDR2 SASEGT. V lost 1 base and J 7 bases, leaving 20 bases between the germline ends. The CDR3 extends over 17 amino acids. As DNA, the CDR3 is TGTGCCAGCAGTGAAGTGGCGGGACCATTGGGCTGGCAGCCCCAGCATTTT. Protein sequence: CASSEVAGPLGWQPQHF.

The rearrangement uses TRBV29-1 and TRBJ1-3; the D is unclear. Germline V gene data show CDR1 as SQVTM and CDR2 as ANQGSEA. The ends were cut back, 6 bases at V and 0 bases at J, with 9 bases in the middle. The CDR3 loop spans 13 amino acids. The CDR3 region has the DNA TGCAGCGTCGCCAGGATCTCTGGAAACACCATATATTTT. It is translated as CSVARISGNTIYF.